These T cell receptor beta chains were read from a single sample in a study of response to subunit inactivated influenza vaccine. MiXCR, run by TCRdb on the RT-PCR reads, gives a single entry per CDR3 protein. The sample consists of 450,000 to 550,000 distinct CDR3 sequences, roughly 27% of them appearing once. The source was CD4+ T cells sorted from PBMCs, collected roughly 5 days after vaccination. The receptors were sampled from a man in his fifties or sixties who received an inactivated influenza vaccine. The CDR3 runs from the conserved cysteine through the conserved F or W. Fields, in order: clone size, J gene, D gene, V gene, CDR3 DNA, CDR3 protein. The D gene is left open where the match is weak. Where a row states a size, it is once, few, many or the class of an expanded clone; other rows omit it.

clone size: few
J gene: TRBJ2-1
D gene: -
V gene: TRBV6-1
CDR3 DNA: TGTGCCAGCAGCCCTACTAGTCCCTACAATGAGCAGTTCTTC
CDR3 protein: CASSPTSPYNEQFF

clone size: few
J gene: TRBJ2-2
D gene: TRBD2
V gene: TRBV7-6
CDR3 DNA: TGTGCCAGCAGCTTAAGTCGAGACAGCGGGACGAAGGGCGGGGAGCTGTTTTTT
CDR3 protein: CASSLSRDSGTKGGELFF

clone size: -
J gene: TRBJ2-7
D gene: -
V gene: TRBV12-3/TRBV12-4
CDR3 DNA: TGTGCCAGCAGGCCTGGAGCGCCGAACTACGAGCAGTACTTC
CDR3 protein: CASRPGAPNYEQYF

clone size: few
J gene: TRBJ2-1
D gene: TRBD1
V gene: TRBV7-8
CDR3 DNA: TGTGCCAGCAGTTCCGGGACAGGGATTAACAATGAGCAGTTCTTC
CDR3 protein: CASSSGTGINNEQFF

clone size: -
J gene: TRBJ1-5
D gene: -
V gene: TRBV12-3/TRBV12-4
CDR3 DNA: TGTGCCAGCAGTTCGACCTCTGGCAATCAGCCCCAGCATTTT
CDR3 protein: CASSSTSGNQPQHF

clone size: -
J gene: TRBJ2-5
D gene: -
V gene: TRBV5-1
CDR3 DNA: TGCGCCAGCAGCTTGGTAGACCAACGAGGTAGTCAGACCCAGTACTTC
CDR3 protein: CASSLVDQRGSQTQYF

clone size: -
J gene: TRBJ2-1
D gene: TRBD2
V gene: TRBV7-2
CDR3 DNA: TGTGCCAGCAGCCTCAGCGGGGGCGGAAACAATGAGCAGTTCTTC
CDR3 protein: CASSLSGGGNNEQFF

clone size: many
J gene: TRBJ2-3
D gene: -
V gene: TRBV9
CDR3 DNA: TGTGCCAGCAGCGTATACACAGATACGCAGTATTTT
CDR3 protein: CASSVYTDTQYF

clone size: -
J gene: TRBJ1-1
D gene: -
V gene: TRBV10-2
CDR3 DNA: TGCGCCAGCAGTGAGCCCCACACGGCGGGGGGTCTCTTT
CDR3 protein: CASSEPHTAGGLF

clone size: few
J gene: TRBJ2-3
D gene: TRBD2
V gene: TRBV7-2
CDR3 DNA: TGTGCCAGCAGCCTTAGAGCGGGGGGGCCGACAGATACGCAGTATTTT
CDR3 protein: CASSLRAGGPTDTQYF

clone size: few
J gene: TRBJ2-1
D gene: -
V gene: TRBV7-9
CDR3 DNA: TGTGCCAGCAGCTTAGAGTCGGGAGTCAATGAGCAGTTCTTC
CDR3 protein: CASSLESGVNEQFF

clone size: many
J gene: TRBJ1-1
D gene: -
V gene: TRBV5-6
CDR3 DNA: TGTGCCAGCAGCTTGGACTTTGAAGCTTTCTTT
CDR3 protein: CASSLDFEAFF

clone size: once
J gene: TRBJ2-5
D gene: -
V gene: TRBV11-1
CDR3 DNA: TGTGCCAGCAGCTACCAACAGGCGCAAGAGACCCAGTACTTC
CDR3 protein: CASSYQQAQETQYF

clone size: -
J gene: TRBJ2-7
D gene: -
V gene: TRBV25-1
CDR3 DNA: TGTGCCAGCAGTGAACGGGTAAATTCCTACGAGCAGTACTTC
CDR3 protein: CASSERVNSYEQYF

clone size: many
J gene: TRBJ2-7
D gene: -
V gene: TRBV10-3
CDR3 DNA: TGTGCCATCAGTGACGTCCAGCAAGGCTCCTACGAGCAGTACTTC
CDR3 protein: CAISDVQQGSYEQYF

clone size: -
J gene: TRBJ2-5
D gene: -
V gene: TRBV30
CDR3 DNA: TGTGCCTGGAGACCAAGAGGGAGGCAAGAGACCCAGTACTTC
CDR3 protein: CAWRPRGRQETQYF

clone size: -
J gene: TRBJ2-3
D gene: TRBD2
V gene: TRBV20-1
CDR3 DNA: TGCAGTGCTAAGGCTAGCGGGAGGTCAGATACGCAGTATTTT
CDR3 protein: CSAKASGRSDTQYF

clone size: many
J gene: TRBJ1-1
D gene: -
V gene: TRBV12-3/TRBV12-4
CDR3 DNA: TGTGCCAGCAGCCCAAGGAACACTGAAGCTTTCTTT
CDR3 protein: CASSPRNTEAFF

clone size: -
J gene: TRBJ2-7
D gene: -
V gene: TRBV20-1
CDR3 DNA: TGCAGTGCTAGAGATTGGTCGTACGACGAGCAGTACTTC
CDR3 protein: CSARDWSYDEQYF

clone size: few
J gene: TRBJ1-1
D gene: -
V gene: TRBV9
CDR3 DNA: TGTGCCAGCAGTCACAGGGACTACACTGAAGCTTTCTTT
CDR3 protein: CASSHRDYTEAFF

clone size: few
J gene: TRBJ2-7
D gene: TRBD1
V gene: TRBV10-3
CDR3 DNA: TGTGCCATCAGTGATTCACCGAGGGACAGGGCCTACGAGCAGTACTTC
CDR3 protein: CAISDSPRDRAYEQYF

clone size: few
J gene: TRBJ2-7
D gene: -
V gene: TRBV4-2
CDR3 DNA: TGTGCCAGCAGCAGCTCGAAGGGGGACGGACTAAACTTC
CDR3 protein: CASSSSKGDGLNF

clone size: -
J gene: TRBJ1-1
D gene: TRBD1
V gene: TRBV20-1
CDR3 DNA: TGCAGTGCTAGGTCCAGGGGGGTCACTGAAGCTTTCTTT
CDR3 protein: CSARSRGVTEAFF

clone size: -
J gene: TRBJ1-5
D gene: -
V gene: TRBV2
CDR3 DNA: TGTGCCAGCAGTGAGGGGGATTATAGCAATCAGCCCCAGCATTTT
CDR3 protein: CASSEGDYSNQPQHF

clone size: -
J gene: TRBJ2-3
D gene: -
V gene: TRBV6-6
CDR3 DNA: TGTGCCAGCAGTTACTACCACACAGATACGCAGTATTTT
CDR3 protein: CASSYYHTDTQYF

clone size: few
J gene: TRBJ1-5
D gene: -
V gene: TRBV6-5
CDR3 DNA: TGTGCCAGCAGGTTAAGTAGCAATCAGCCCCAGCATTTT
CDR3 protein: CASRLSSNQPQHF

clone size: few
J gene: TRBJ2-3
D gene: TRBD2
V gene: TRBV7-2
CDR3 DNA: TGTGCCAGCAGCATCACTAGCGGGGGGGGGACAGATACGCAGTATTTT
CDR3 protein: CASSITSGGGTDTQYF

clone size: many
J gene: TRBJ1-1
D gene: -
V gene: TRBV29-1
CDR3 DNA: TGCAGCGTAGGAGAAGCGATGAACACTGAAGCTTTCTTT
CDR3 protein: CSVGEAMNTEAFF

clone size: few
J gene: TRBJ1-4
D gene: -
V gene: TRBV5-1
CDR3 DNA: TGCGCCAGCAGCTTGGACTATGGGGAAAAACTGTTTTTT
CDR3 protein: CASSLDYGEKLFF

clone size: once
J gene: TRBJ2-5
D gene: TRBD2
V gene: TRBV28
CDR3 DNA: TGTGCCAGCAGTCCCACTAGCGGGAGGGTACAAGAGACCCAGTACTTC
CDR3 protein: CASSPTSGRVQETQYF

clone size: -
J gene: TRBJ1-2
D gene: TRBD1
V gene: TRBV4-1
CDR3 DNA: TGCGCCAGCAGCCAAGATCCTGCACAGGGGACTGGCTACACCTTC
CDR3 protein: CASSQDPAQGTGYTF

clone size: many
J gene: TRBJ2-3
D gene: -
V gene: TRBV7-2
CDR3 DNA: TGTGCCAGCAGTTTCGGACCAAGCACAGATACGCAGTATTTT
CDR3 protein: CASSFGPSTDTQYF

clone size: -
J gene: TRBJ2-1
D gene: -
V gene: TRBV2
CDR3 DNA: TGTGCCAGCAGTGAAGCTAGGGGGAGGGCGAGGTACAATGAGCAGTTCTTC
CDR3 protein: CASSEARGRARYNEQFF

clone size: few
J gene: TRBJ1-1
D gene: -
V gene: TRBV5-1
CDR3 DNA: TGCGCCAGCAGCTTGGAGGGGGGGGCGATGAACACTGAAGCTTTCTTT
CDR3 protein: CASSLEGGAMNTEAFF

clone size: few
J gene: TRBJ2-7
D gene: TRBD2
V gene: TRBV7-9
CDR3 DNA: TGTGCCAGCAGCGAACTGGCGGGAGGGCCCCAGGAGCAGTACTTC
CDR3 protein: CASSELAGGPQEQYF

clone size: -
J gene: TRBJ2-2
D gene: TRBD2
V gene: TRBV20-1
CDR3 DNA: TGCAGTGCTAGACCTAGCGGGAGGGACACCGGGGAGCTGTTTTTT
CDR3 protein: CSARPSGRDTGELFF

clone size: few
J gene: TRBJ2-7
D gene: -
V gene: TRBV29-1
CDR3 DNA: TGCAGCGTTGAGGCGGGGCAGTACGAGCAGTACTTC
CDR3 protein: CSVEAGQYEQYF

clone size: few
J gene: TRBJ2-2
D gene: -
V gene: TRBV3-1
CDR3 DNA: TGTGCCAGCAGCCAAGATCGCCTCACCGGGGAGCTGTTTTTT
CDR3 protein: CASSQDRLTGELFF

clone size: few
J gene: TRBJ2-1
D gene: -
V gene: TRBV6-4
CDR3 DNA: TGTGCCACCTCAGTACAGGGAGTGAGTGAGCAGTTCTTC
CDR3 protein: CATSVQGVSEQFF

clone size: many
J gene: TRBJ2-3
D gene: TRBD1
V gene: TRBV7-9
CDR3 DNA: TGTGCCAGCAGAGGTACCCAGGACAGGACAGATACGCAGTATTTT
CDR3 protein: CASRGTQDRTDTQYF

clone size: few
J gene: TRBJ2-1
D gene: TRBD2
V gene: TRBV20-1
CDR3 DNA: TGCAGTGCTAGCCTAGCGGGGGCCTACAATGAGCAGTTCTTC
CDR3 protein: CSASLAGAYNEQFF

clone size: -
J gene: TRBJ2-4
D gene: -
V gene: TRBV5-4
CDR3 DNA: TGTGCCACCCGACAGGTCGGGGCCAAAAACATTCAGTACTTC
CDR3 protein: CATRQVGAKNIQYF

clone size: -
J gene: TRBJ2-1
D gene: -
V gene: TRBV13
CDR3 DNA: TGTGCCAGCAGCCCAGCCCCCTACAGCGGGCCCGTCAATGAGCAGTTCTTC
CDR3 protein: CASSPAPYSGPVNEQFF

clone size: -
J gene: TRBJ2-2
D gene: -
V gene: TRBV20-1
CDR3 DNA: TGCAGTATGGAAACGAACACCGGGGAGCTGTTTTTT
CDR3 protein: CSMETNTGELFF

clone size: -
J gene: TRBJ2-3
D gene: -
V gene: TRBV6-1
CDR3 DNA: TGTGCCAGCAGCCGCGGGCCGGGCAGGAGAAGCACAGATACGCAGTATTTT
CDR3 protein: CASSRGPGRRSTDTQYF

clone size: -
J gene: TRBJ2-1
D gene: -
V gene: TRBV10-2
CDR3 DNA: TGCGCCAGCAGTGGAACGGGAAAGGCCTACAATGAGCAGTTCTTC
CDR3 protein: CASSGTGKAYNEQFF